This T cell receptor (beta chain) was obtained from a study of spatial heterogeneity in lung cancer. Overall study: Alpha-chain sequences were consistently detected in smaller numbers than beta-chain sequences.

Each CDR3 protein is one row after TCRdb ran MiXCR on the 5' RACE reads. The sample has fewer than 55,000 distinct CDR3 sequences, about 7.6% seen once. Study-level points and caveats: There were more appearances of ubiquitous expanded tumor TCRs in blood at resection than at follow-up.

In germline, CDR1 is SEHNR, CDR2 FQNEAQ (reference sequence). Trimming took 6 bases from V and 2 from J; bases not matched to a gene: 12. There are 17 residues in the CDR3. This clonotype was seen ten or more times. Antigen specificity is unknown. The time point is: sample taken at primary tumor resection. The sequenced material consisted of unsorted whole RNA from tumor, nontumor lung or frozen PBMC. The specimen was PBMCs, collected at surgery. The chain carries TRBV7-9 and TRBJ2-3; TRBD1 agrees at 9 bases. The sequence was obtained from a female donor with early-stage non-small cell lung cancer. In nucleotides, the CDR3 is TGTGCCAGCAGGCTGTCATGGGGGACAGGGTACACAGATACGCAGTATTTT. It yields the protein CASRLSWGTGYTDTQYF.